The entry that follows covers one T cell receptor beta chain sequence. The length of the CDR3 is 11 residues. CDR1 is SGHTA, CDR2 FQGNSA, per germline. Trimming removed 7 bases at V and 10 bases at J, with 11 bases between. These data are taken from a study of blood T cell repertoires in COVID-19. About the research overall: From T cells, B-cell-depleted T cells, or PBMCs came the material, which was cDNA or gDNA.

How the authors handled the data: Counts of nucleated cells, estimated from reference gene primer amplification, were obtained. Only in-frame clones appear in the TCRdb table, and some are missing; sequencing was by immunoSEQ multiplex PCR. V and J calls plus clone size are reproduced from that table; the DNA served to infer D and trimming. The repertoire consists of roughly 200,000 clones, with around 85% occurring once and the leading ten covering 18%. Seattle participants joined during active infection and were tracked over time. The receptor comes from a person in their 70s with COVID-19, enrolled during active disease. The gene calls are TRBV7-2 and TRBJ2-1; D not certain. Material for sequencing was peripheral blood. This chain's CDR3 is CASTRKAEQFF. The CDR3, as DNA: TGTGCCAGCACCCGTAAAGCGGAGCAGTTCTTC.